This T cell receptor (beta chain) appears in the sequencing data of a study of shared clonotypes between healthy human individuals. Germline V gene data show CDR1 as GTSNPN and CDR2 as SVGIG (reference sequence). The CDR3 spans 13 residues. As regards this clone: Its antigen is not identified.

Each cell subset's genomic DNA was divided evenly among several immunoSEQ plates. Per the original data handling: ImmunoSEQ output lacked quality scores and full-length reads, limiting matched filtering. Repertoires were generated with immunoSEQ multiplex PCR, while TCRdb's copy carries only in-frame clones and drops some. From that table come the V and J calls and clone size; the DNA was used to work out D and trimming. The sample has 450,000 to 500,000 clones, almost 80% seen once. Study observations and caveats: Donors were few, which limited the genetic and exposure-history diversity represented.

The rearrangement uses TRBV30 and TRBJ2-5; D call uncertain. The J call is doubtful: the DNA matches TRBJ2-7 better. Sequencing was carried out using PBMCs. This sequence originates from a woman in her thirties or forties in good health. Some clones in this sample may be carry-over from other donors' samples. CDR3 DNA sequence: TGTGCCTGGAGTCGCGGCACCTCCTACGAGCAGTACTTC. Translated: CAWSRGTSYEQYF.